The present T cell receptor (beta chain) was sequenced within a study of early T cells in non-severe SARS-CoV-2 infection. Study-wide context: Sequencing of unsorted whole blood was done on bulk RNA, leaving chains unpaired.

Individual cDNA molecules carried attached unique molecular identifiers. A single record per CDR3 protein comes from TCRdb applying MiXCR to the 5' RACE reads. Of tens of thousands of distinct CDR3 sequences in the sample, 15% were seen once. The CDR3 is made up of 15 amino acids. With V trimmed by 0 bases and J by 0 bases, 1 base remained unmatched. The germline V gene encodes CDR1 SEHNR and CDR2 FQNEAQ (reference sequence). This clonotype was obtained from an adult who was a healthcare worker with PCR-confirmed SARS-CoV-2 infection or an uninfected control (not recorded which). The J gene is TRBJ1-1, the V gene TRBV7-9; 7 bases map to TRBD1. The sequenced sample consisted of whole blood. The CDR3 nucleotides are TGTGCCAGCAGCTTAGCTGGGACAGTGAACACTGAAGCTTTCTTT. This translates into CASSLAGTVNTEAFF. The full variable domain, completed using reference TRBV7-9 and TRBJ1-1, is DTGVSQNPRHKITKRGQNVTFRCDPISEHNRLYWYRQTLGQGPEFLTYFQNEAQLEKSRLLSDRFSAERPKGSFSTLEIQRTEQGDSAMYLCASSLAGTVNTEAFFGQGTRLTVV.